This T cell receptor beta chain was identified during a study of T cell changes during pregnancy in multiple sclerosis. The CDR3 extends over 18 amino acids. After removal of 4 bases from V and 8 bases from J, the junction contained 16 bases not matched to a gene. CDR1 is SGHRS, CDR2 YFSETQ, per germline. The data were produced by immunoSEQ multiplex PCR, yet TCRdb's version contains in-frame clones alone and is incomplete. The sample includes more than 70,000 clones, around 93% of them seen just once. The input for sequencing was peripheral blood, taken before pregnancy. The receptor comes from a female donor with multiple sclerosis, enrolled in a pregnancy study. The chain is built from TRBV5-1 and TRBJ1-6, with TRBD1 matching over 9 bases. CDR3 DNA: TGCGCCAGCAGCACAGGGGGAACAGGGGGCAAGTATCATTCACCCCTCCACTTT. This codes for CASSTGGTGGKYHSPLHF. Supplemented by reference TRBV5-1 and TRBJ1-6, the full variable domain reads KAGVTQTPRYLIKTRGQQVTLSCSPISGHRSVSWYQQTPGQGLQFLFEYFSETQRNKGNFPGRFSGRQFSNSRSEMNVSTLELGDSALYLCASSTGGTGGKYHSPLHFGNGTRLTVT.